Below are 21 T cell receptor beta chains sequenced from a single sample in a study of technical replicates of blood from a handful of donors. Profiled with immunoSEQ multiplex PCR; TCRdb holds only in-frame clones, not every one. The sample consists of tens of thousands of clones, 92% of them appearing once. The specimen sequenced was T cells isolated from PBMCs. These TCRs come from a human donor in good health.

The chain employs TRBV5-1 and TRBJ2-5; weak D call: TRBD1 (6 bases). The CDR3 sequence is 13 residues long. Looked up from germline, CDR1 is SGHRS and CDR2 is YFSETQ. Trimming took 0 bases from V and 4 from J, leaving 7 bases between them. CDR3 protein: CASSLGTAETQYF. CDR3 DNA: TGCGCCAGCAGCTTGGGGACAGCAGAGACCCAGTACTTC.

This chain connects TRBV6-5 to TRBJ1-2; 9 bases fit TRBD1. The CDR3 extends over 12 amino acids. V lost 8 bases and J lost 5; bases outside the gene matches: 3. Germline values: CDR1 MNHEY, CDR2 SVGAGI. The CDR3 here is CASGQGKYGYTF. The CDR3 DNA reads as TGTGCCAGCGGACAGGGGAAATATGGCTACACCTTC.

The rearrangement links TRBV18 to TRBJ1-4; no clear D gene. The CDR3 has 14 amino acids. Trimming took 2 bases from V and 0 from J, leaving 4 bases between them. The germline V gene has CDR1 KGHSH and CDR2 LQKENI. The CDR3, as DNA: TGTGCCAGCTCACCAGACTCAACTAATGAAAAACTGTTTTTT. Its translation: CASSPDSTNEKLFF.

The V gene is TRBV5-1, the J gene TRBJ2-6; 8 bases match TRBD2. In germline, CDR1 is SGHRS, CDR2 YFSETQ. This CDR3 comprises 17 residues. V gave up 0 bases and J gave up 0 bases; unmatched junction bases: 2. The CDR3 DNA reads TGCGCCAGCAGCTTGGGTAGCGGGAACTCTGGGGCCAACGTCCTGACTTTC. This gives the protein CASSLGSGNSGANVLTF.

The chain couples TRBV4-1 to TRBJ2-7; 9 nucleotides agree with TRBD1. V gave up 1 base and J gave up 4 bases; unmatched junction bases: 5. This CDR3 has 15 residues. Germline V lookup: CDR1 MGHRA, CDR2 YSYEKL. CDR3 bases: TGCGCCAGCAGCCAAGCCGGGACAGGGAAATACGAGCAGTACTTC. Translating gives CASSQAGTGKYEQYF.

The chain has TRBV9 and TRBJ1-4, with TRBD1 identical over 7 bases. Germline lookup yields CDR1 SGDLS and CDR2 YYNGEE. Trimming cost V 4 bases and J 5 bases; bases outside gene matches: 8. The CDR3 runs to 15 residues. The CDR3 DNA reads TGTGCCAGCAGCCCCGCCGGGACAGCAAATGAAAAACTGTTTTTT. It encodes CASSPAGTANEKLFF.

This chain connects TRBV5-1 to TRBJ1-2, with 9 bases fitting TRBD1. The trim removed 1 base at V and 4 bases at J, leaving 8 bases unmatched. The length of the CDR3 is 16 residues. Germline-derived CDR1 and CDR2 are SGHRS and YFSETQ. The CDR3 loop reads CASSLLRTGEGYGYTF. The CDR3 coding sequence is TGCGCCAGCAGCTTGTTAAGGACAGGGGAGGGCTATGGCTACACCTTC.

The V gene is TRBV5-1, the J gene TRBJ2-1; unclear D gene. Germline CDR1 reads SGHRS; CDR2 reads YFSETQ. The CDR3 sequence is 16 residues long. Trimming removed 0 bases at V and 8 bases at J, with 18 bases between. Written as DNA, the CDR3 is TGCGCCAGCAGCTTGGGTAGTTGGCTAGAGGCCCATGAGCAGTTCTTC. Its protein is CASSLGSWLEAHEQFF.

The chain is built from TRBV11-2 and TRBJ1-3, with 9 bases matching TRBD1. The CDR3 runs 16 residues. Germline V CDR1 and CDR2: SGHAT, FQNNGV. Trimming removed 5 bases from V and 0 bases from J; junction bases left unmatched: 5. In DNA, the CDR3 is TGTGCCAGCAGCACCGGGACAGGGCCCTCTGGAAACACCATATATTTT. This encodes CASSTGTGPSGNTIYF.

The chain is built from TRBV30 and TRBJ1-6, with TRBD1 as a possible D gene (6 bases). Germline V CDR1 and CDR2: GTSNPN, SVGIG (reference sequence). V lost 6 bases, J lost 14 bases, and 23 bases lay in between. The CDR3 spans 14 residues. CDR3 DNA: TGTGCCTGTGTGCCCGGGGGGCCACTAGGAACCCTCCACTTT. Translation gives CACVPGGPLGTLHF.

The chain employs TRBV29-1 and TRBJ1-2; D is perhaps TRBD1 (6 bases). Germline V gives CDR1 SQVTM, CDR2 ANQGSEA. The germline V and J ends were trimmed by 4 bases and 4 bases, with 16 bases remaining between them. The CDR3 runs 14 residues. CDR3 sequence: CSVGPTRGPYGYTF. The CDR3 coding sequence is TGCAGCGTTGGTCCCACCAGGGGTCCCTATGGCTACACCTTC.

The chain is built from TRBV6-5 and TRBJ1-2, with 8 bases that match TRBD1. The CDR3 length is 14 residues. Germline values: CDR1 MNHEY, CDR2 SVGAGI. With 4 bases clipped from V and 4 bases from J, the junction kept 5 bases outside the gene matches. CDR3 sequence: CASSSRTGGYGYTF. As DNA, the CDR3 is TGTGCCAGCAGTTCCAGAACAGGGGGCTATGGCTACACCTTC.

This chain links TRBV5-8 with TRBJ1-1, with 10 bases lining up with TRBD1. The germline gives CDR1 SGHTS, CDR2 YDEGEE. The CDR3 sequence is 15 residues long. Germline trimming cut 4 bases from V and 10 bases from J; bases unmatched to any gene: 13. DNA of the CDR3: TGTGCCAGCAGCGTTATAATACCGGGACAGGGGTTAGCTTTCTTT. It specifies CASSVIIPGQGLAFF.

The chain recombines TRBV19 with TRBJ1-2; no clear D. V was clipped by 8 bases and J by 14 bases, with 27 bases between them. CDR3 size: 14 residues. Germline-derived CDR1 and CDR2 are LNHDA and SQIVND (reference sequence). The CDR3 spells CASVGRPGGIPRTF. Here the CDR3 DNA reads TGTGCCAGTGTGGGCAGACCCGGCGGGATTCCTAGGACCTTC. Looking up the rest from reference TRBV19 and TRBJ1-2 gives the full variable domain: DGGITQSPKYLFRKEGQNVTLSCEQNLNHDAMYWYRQDPGQGLRLIYYSQIVNDFQKGDIAEGYSVSREKKESFPLTVTSAQKNPTAFYLCASVGRPGGIPRTFGSGTRLTVV.

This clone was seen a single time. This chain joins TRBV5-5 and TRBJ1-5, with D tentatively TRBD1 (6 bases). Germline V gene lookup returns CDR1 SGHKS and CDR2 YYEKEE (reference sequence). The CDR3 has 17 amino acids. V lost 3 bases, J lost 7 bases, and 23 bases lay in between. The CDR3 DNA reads TGTGCCAGCAGCTCCTATGCGGGCACAGGGACGGAACAGCCCCAGCATTTT. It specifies CASSSYAGTGTEQPQHF.

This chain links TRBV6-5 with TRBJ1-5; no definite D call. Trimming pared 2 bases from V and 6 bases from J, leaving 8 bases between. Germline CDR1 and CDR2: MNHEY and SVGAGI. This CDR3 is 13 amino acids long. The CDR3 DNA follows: TGTGCCAGCAGTTACACTGCAAGTCAGCCCCAGCATTTT. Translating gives CASSYTASQPQHF.

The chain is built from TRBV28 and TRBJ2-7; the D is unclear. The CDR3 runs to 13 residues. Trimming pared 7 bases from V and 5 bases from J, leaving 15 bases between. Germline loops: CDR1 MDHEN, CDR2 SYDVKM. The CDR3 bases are TGTGCCAGCACCCTCGATAGCTCGAACGAGCAGTACTTC. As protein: CASTLDSSNEQYF.

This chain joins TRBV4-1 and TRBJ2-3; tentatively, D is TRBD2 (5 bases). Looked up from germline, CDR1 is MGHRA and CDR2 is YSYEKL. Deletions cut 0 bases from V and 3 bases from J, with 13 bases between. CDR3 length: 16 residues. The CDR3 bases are TGCGCCAGCAGCCAAGATCACGGGAAATTAACAGATACGCAGTATTTT. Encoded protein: CASSQDHGKLTDTQYF.

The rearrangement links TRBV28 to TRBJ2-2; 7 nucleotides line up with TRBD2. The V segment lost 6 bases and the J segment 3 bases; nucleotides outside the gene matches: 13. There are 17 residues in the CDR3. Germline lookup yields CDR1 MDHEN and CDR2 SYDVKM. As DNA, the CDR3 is TGTGCCAGCAGCGCGGGCGCAGCGGGAACGGACACCGGGGAGCTGTTTTTT. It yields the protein CASSAGAAGTDTGELFF.

Written as DNA, the CDR3 is TGTGCCAGCAGTGATGAAACAGCTGCTACAGGTAATGAGCAGTTCTTC. It specifies CASSDETAATGNEQFF. The chain recombines TRBV25-1 with TRBJ2-1, with D perhaps TRBD1 (5 bases). The CDR3 consists of 16 residues. In germline, CDR1 is MGHDK, CDR2 SYGVNS. Trimming took 3 bases from V and 7 from J, leaving 19 bases between them. Full variable domain (outside the CDR3, taken from reference TRBV25-1 and TRBJ2-1): EADIYQTPRYLVIGTGKKITLECSQTMGHDKMYWYQQDPGMELHLIHYSYGVNSTEKGDLSSESTVSRIRTEHFPLTLESARPSHTSQYLCASSDETAATGNEQFFGPGTRLTVL.

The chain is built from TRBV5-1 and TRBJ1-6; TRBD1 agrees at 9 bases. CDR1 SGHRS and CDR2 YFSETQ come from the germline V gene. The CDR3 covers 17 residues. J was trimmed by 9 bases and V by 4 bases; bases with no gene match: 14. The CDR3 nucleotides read TGCGCCAGCAGCGTTGGTATCGCTGGGACAGGGTTTTCACCCCTCCACTTT. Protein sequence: CASSVGIAGTGFSPLHF. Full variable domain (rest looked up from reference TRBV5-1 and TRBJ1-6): KAGVTQTPRYLIKTRGQQVTLSCSPISGHRSVSWYQQTPGQGLQFLFEYFSETQRNKGNFPGRFSGRQFSNSRSEMNVSTLELGDSALYLCASSVGIAGTGFSPLHFGNGTRLTVT.